This record covers a single TCR beta chain. This sample was included in a study of cytomegalovirus exposure and HLA in healthy donors. The CDR3 spans 16 residues. CDR1 and CDR2 (germline): MGHRA, YSYEKL. V dropped 7 bases and J dropped 4 bases, with 21 bases sitting between them. This PCR relied on a set of 60 Vbeta primers and 13 Jbeta primers. TCRdb's table, derived via immunoSEQ multiplex PCR, lists solely in-frame clones and lacks some. The sample records 95,000 to 150,000 clones, 80% being singletons. Material: PBMCs. This sequence was found in a female donor in good health and CMV-seropositive. The rearrangement joins TRBV4-1 to TRBJ2-3; possibly TRBD1 for D (7 bases). The chain's CDR3 is CASTTTGTRGADTQYF. As DNA, the CDR3 is TGCGCCAGCACTACCACAGGCACCAGGGGGGCAGATACGCAGTATTTT.